This passage covers 30 T cell receptor beta chains from one sample sequenced in a study of cytomegalovirus exposure and HLA in healthy donors. PCR involved 60 Vbeta and 13 Jbeta primers. Libraries were prepared by immunoSEQ multiplex PCR; TCRdb keeps only in-frame clonotypes and omits some of them. The sample includes approximately 120,000 clones, around 78% of them seen just once. The sequencing input was PBMCs. These TCRs come from a man between 60 and 75 years old in good health and CMV-seropositive.

V gene TRBV6-5 combines with J gene TRBJ2-5, with 7 bases matching TRBD2. The CDR3 is 16 amino acids. Germline loops: CDR1 MNHEY, CDR2 SVGAGI. The V segment lost 2 bases and the J segment 5 bases; nucleotides outside the gene matches: 11. The CDR3 reads CASSYDPGRVEETQYF. The CDR3 DNA reads TGTGCCAGCAGTTACGATCCAGGGAGGGTGGAGGAGACCCAGTACTTC.

The chain is built from TRBV5-1 and TRBJ2-7; D perhaps matches TRBD2 (5 bases). Per the germline V gene, CDR1 is SGHRS and CDR2 is YFSETQ. Trimming stripped 1 base from V and 0 bases from J, with 14 bases between. This CDR3 is built from 16 residues. CDR3 sequence reads: CASSLSSGFSSYEQYF. CDR3 nucleotides: TGCGCCAGCAGCTTGAGCTCGGGGTTCAGCTCCTACGAGCAGTACTTC.

V and J are TRBV6-5 and TRBJ1-1; D is uncertain. V lost 8 bases, J lost 2 bases, and 9 bases lay in between. Germline V gives CDR1 MNHEY, CDR2 SVGAGI. CDR3 length equals 12 residues. CDR3 in DNA: TGTGCCAGCGGTATCCTAAACACTGAAGCTTTCTTT. Its translation is CASGILNTEAFF.

In its sample, this clone was seen a few times. The chain has TRBV6-5 and TRBJ1-5, with D unclear. This CDR3 is built from 15 residues. Germline CDR1 MNHEY, CDR2 SVGAGI. Trimming stripped 5 bases from V and 0 bases from J, with 11 bases between. CDR3 nucleotides: TGTGCCAGCAGTCGCACGGGGTATAGCAATCAGCCCCAGCATTTT. Translation: CASSRTGYSNQPQHF.

The chain uses TRBV5-4 and TRBJ2-7; D perhaps matches TRBD1 (5 bases). V was trimmed by 0 bases and J by 3 bases, leaving 7 bases between them. CDR3 size: 13 residues. CDR1 is SGHNT, CDR2 YYREEE, per germline (reference sequence). The CDR3 DNA is TGTGCCAGCAGCTTGGCGCAGGGCTACGAGCAGTACTTC. This sequence encodes CASSLAQGYEQYF.

This clone appeared once. The chain is built from TRBV5-1 and TRBJ2-7; 7 nucleotides line up with TRBD2. The J segment lost 3 bases and the V segment lost 6 bases, leaving 15 bases of the junction unmatched. Germline V CDR1 and CDR2: SGHRS, YFSETQ. This CDR3 spans 16 amino acids. The CDR3 DNA is TGCGCCAGCAATGAAGGGTTGAGCGGGGTCATCTACGAGCAGTACTTC. This gives the protein CASNEGLSGVIYEQYF.

The CDR3 region has the DNA TGTGCCAGTACTAGCCTGGGGTGGACTAATGAAAAACTGTTTTTT. Amino acids: CASTSLGWTNEKLFF. The chain employs TRBV19 and TRBJ1-4; unclear D gene. The CDR3 is made up of 15 amino acids. Trimming removed 7 bases at V and 2 bases at J, with 14 bases between. CDR1 is LNHDA and CDR2 is SQIVND in the germline V gene (reference sequence).

The J gene is TRBJ1-5, the V gene TRBV28; TRBD1 matches at 11 bases. Germline-derived CDR1 and CDR2 are MDHEN and SYDVKM. The CDR3 is 15 amino acids. V shed 5 bases and J 6 bases; nucleotides not matched to a gene: 6. The CDR3 DNA reads as TGTGCCAGCAGTACCGGACAGGGGGCGGGTCAGCCCCAGCATTTT. It specifies CASSTGQGAGQPQHF.

This chain links TRBV7-6 with TRBJ2-2; 7 positions match TRBD1. The V and J ends lost 4 bases and 2 bases, in that order; junction bases with no gene match: 4. Per the germline V gene, CDR1 is SGHVS and CDR2 is FNYEAQ. The CDR3 is 15 residues long. This chain's CDR3 is CASSSRTGNTGELFF. The DNA of the CDR3 is TGTGCCAGCAGCTCCCGGACAGGAAACACCGGGGAGCTGTTTTTT.

The V gene is TRBV11-1, the J gene TRBJ2-1, with TRBD2 matching 8 bases. The CDR3 is made up of 17 amino acids. Germline V lookup: CDR1 SGHAT, CDR2 FQDESV (reference sequence). The J segment lost 6 bases and the V segment lost 5 bases, leaving 15 bases of the junction unmatched. CDR3 sequence (DNA): TGTGCCAGCAGCCCCAAGGTACGAGCGGGGGCCGCCAATGAGCAGTTCTTC. Protein: CASSPKVRAGAANEQFF.

The J gene is TRBJ1-1, the V gene TRBV5-1; 7 nucleotides line up with TRBD1. Trimming removed 0 bases from V and 4 bases from J; junction bases left unmatched: 9. The CDR3 covers 16 residues. CDR1 and CDR2 from the germline V gene are SGHRS and YFSETQ. The CDR3 is CASSLDGRGVGTEAFF. The CDR3 DNA reads TGCGCCAGCAGCTTGGATGGCAGGGGGGTGGGCACTGAAGCTTTCTTT.

V usage is TRBV15 and J usage is TRBJ2-7; 9 bases map to TRBD2. V was clipped by 0 bases and J by 7 bases; unmatched bases: 10. Germline CDR1 reads LNHNV; CDR2 reads YYDKDF (reference sequence). This CDR3 spans 16 amino acids. This CDR3 reads CATSREAGGPEEEQYF. In nucleotides, the CDR3 is TGTGCCACCAGCAGAGAAGCGGGGGGCCCTGAGGAGGAGCAGTACTTC. Filled out from reference TRBV15 and TRBJ2-7, the complete variable domain reads DAMVIQNPRYQVTQFGKPVTLSCSQTLNHNVMYWYQQKSSQAPKLLFHYYDKDFNNEADTPDNFQSRRPNTSFCFLDIRSPGLGDTAMYLCATSREAGGPEEEQYFGPGTRLTVT.

CDR3 coding DNA: TGTGCCAGCACCCCCGGACAGGGGAATCAGCCCCAGCATTTT. Protein product: CASTPGQGNQPQHF. The rearrangement uses TRBV6-1 and TRBJ1-5; 9 bases are a match to TRBD1. CDR1 and CDR2 (germline): MNHNS, SASEGT. CDR3 length equals 14 residues. The V segment lost 7 bases and the J segment 4 bases; nucleotides outside the gene matches: 5.

The chain uses TRBV5-6 and TRBJ1-1; D is possibly TRBD1 (5 bases). This CDR3 region has 18 residues. Germline loops: CDR1 SGHDT, CDR2 YYEEEE. Between the trimmed V and J ends, which lost 0 bases and 1 base, there was a span of 19 bases. The CDR3 spells CASSLVGGGAFQNTEAFF. The CDR3 nucleotides are TGTGCCAGCAGCTTGGTCGGCGGTGGGGCGTTTCAGAACACTGAAGCTTTCTTT. Looking up the rest from reference TRBV5-6 and TRBJ1-1 gives the full variable domain: DAGVTQSPTHLIKTRGQQVTLRCSPKSGHDTVSWYQQALGQGPQFIFQYYEEEERQRGNFPDRFSGHQFPNYSSELNVNALLLGDSALYLCASSLVGGGAFQNTEAFFGQGTRLTVV.

This sequence joins TRBV6-1 and TRBJ2-1; 11 nucleotides agree with TRBD2. V gave up 2 bases and J gave up 2 bases; unmatched junction bases: 2. The CDR3 extends over 16 amino acids. Germline CDR1 MNHNS, CDR2 SASEGT. The chain's CDR3 is CASSESSGGTYNEQFF. The DNA of the CDR3 is TGTGCCAGCAGTGAATCTAGCGGGGGGACCTACAATGAGCAGTTCTTC.

V is TRBV5-4 and J is TRBJ1-2; no clear D gene. The CDR3 spans 13 residues. Trimming removed 3 bases at V and 3 bases at J, with 9 bases between. Germline CDR1 is SGHNT and CDR2 is YYREEE (reference sequence). CDR3 protein: CASSSSSDYGYTF. CDR3 DNA: TGTGCCAGCAGCTCCTCTTCCGACTATGGCTACACCTTC.

The gene calls are TRBV6-5 and TRBJ1-4; D ambiguous. Deletions cut 4 bases from V and 4 bases from J, with 16 bases between. From germline, CDR1 is MNHEY and CDR2 SVGAGI. The CDR3 totals 16 residues. CDR3 loop: CASSSPRTGNNEKLFF. CDR3 bases: TGTGCCAGCAGTTCTCCTCGGACGGGAAATAATGAAAAACTGTTTTTT.

The chain couples TRBV5-1 to TRBJ1-2; D might be TRBD1 (5 bases). The CDR3 is 14 residues long. Germline loops: CDR1 SGHRS, CDR2 YFSETQ. Trimming left V 0 bases short and J 7 bases short, with 13 bases between. In DNA form, the CDR3 reads TGCGCCAGCAGCTTGGGTGGCAGGGATCGTGGCTACACCTTC. Protein: CASSLGGRDRGYTF.

The chain carries TRBV28 and TRBJ1-4; 12 nucleotides match TRBD1. V shed 3 bases, J shed 2 bases, and the junction held 7 bases outside the gene matches. The V gene's germline CDR1 is MDHEN and CDR2 SYDVKM. The CDR3 totals 18 residues. The CDR3 is CASSFLPGQGATNEKLFF. The CDR3 nucleotides read TGTGCCAGCAGTTTTCTTCCGGGACAGGGGGCGACTAATGAAAAACTGTTTTTT.

This clone turned up a few times. The gene calls are TRBV2 and TRBJ2-5, with D possibly matching TRBD1 (5 bases). Trimming took 7 bases from V and 3 from J, leaving 9 bases between them. The length of the CDR3 is 12 residues. Germline values: CDR1 SNHLY, CDR2 FYNNEI. The DNA for the CDR3 is TGTGCCAGCAAGGGGTGGGAAGAGACCCAGTACTTC. This sequence encodes CASKGWEETQYF.

This clone appeared a single time. V and J are TRBV29-1 and TRBJ2-7; 7 bases are shared with TRBD1. Germline CDR1 SQVTM, CDR2 ANQGSEA. V shed 7 bases and J 6 bases; nucleotides not matched to a gene: 18. The CDR3 is made up of 15 amino acids. Here the CDR3 reads CSASDSGQRTSEQYF. The CDR3 coding sequence is TGCAGCGCCTCGGACTCGGGACAGCGAACAAGCGAGCAGTACTTC.

This chain uses TRBV10-1 with TRBJ2-5; TRBD1 aligns across 10 bases. The CDR3 is 15 amino acids. The junction had 2 bases not matched to a gene; V was cut back by 2 bases and J by 2 bases. Germline loops: CDR1 WNHNN, CDR2 SYGVQD (reference sequence). For the CDR3, the DNA is TGCGCCAGCAGTGAGAGGACAGGGGGACAAGAGACCCAGTACTTC. It encodes CASSERTGGQETQYF.

The V call is TRBV4-1, the J call TRBJ1-2; 11 bases match TRBD1. With 2 bases clipped from V and 5 bases from J, the junction kept 4 bases outside the gene matches. Germline CDR1 is MGHRA and CDR2 is YSYEKL. The CDR3 has 15 amino acids. CDR3 nucleotide sequence: TGCGCCAGCAGCCAAAGGGACAGGGGGGGGTATGGCTACACCTTC. Translated, it gives CASSQRDRGGYGYTF.

This clone was detected only a few times. This rearrangement joins TRBV6-1 to TRBJ2-2; the match to TRBD1 covers 7 bases. Trimming removed 2 bases from V and 4 bases from J; junction bases left unmatched: 7. Germline CDR1 is MNHNS and CDR2 is SASEGT. The CDR3 runs to 16 residues. Here the CDR3 reads CASSERLDRPTGELFF. CDR3 sequence (DNA): TGTGCCAGCAGTGAACGGTTGGACAGGCCCACCGGGGAGCTGTTTTTT.

The rearrangement links TRBV2 to TRBJ1-6, with TRBD1 matching over 8 bases. V lost 4 bases to trimming and J lost 5 bases; unmatched junction nucleotides: 4. CDR3 length: 15 residues. Germline CDR1 is SNHLY and CDR2 is FYNNEI. CDR3 loop: CASSVQGADNSPLHF. CDR3 DNA sequence: TGTGCCAGCAGTGTTCAGGGGGCTGATAATTCACCCCTCCACTTT.

The chain combines TRBV5-4 with TRBJ2-7; TRBD2 agrees at 10 bases. The CDR3 covers 15 residues. V shed 6 bases and J 7 bases; nucleotides not matched to a gene: 13. Germline lookup yields CDR1 SGHNT and CDR2 YYREEE (reference sequence). The CDR3 spells CASTQDTSGVREQYF. The CDR3 DNA sequence: TGTGCCAGCACCCAGGATACTAGCGGGGTTCGTGAGCAGTACTTC.

The chain carries TRBV29-1 and TRBJ2-7, with 8 bases matching TRBD1. Germline lookup yields CDR1 SQVTM and CDR2 ANQGSEA. Unmatched junction bases numbered 5, after V lost 4 bases and J lost 6 bases. The CDR3 has 12 amino acids. CDR3 protein: CSVGQGTGEQYF. Here the CDR3 DNA reads TGCAGCGTTGGACAGGGGACGGGCGAGCAGTACTTC.

The CDR3 DNA is TGTGCCAGCAGTGAAGGGCAGGGTCAGCCCCAGCATTTT. Its translation: CASSEGQGQPQHF. The V and J genes are TRBV2 and TRBJ1-5; TRBD1 might be the D (5 bases). Germline V lookup: CDR1 SNHLY, CDR2 FYNNEI. The CDR3 has 13 amino acids. With 1 base removed from V and 6 bases from J, the gap between germline ends came to 7 bases.

This clone has a handful of counts. The CDR3 loop reads CASSRDFNTEAFF. The CDR3, as DNA: TGTGCCAGCAGCCGGGACTTCAACACTGAAGCTTTCTTT. The rearrangement links TRBV5-4 to TRBJ1-1; possibly TRBD1 for D (5 bases). The CDR3 loop spans 13 amino acids. Trimming shortened V by 4 bases and J by 2 bases, and 9 bases separated the two germline ends. CDR1 is SGHNT, CDR2 YYREEE, per germline (reference sequence).

This chain joins TRBV10-1 and TRBJ1-2; no definite D call. Germline CDR1 and CDR2: WNHNN and SYGVQD (reference sequence). Trimming cost V 8 bases and J 3 bases, with 19 bases left between them. The CDR3 totals 15 residues. This CDR3 reads CASCPHYRIHYGYTF. In nucleotides, the CDR3 is TGCGCCAGCTGCCCCCACTATCGGATCCACTATGGCTACACCTTC.